This T cell receptor (beta chain) was profiled in a study of shared clonotypes between healthy human individuals. The study's findings and limits: Naive CD4 clonotypes were shared across a few donors at 4.5% to 6.5%.

This CDR3 spans 12 amino acids. With 3 bases removed from V and 5 bases from J, the gap between germline ends came to 7 bases. Germline V gives CDR1 MGHDK, CDR2 SYGVNS. Only in-frame clones appear in the TCRdb table, and some are missing; sequencing was by immunoSEQ multiplex PCR. Of 900,000 to 1,200,000 clones listed, about 84% are singletons. Remarks on this clone: Its antigen remains unknown.

Sequenced sample: memory CD4+ T cells from PBMCs. Subset denoted: CD45RA-negative fraction. The chain employs TRBV25-1 and TRBJ2-5; D not certain. The TCR originated in a man between 18 and 29 years old in good health. Some clones in this sample may be carry-over from other donors' samples. CDR3 protein: CASSDPYETQYF. The DNA of the CDR3 is TGTGCCAGCAGTGACCCATACGAGACCCAGTACTTC.